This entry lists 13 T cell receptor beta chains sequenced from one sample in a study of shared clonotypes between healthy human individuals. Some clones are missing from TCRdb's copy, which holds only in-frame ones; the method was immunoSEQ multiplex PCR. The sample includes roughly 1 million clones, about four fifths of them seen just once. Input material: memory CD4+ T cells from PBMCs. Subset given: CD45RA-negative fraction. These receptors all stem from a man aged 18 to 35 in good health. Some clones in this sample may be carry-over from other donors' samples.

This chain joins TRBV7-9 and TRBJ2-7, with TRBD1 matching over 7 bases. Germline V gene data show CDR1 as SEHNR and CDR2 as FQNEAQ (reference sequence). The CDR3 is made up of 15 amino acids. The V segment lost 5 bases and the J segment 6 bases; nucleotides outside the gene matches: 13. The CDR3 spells CASSPRGQGNREQYF. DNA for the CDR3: TGTGCCAGCAGCCCGAGGGGGCAGGGTAACCGCGAGCAGTACTTC.

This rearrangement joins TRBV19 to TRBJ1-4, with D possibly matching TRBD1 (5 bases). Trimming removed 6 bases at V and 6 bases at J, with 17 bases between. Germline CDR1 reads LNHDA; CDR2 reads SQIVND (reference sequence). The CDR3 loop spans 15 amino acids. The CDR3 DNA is TGTGCCAGTAGCCCATGGTCCGGGGGGGATGAAAAACTGTTTTTT. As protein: CASSPWSGGDEKLFF.

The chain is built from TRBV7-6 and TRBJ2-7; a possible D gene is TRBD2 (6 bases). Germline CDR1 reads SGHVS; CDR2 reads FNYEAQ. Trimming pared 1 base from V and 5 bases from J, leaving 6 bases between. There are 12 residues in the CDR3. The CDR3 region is CASSLGRDEQYF. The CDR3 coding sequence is TGTGCCAGCAGCTTAGGGAGGGACGAGCAGTACTTC.

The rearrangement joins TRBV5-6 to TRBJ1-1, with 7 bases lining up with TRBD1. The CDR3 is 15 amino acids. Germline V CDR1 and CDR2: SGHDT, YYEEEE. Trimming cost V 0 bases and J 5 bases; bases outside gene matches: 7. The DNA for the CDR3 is TGTGCCAGCAGCTTGGATCAGGGGGACGGTACTGAAGCTTTCTTT. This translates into CASSLDQGDGTEAFF. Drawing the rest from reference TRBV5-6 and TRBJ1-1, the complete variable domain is DAGVTQSPTHLIKTRGQQVTLRCSPKSGHDTVSWYQQALGQGPQFIFQYYEEEERQRGNFPDRFSGHQFPNYSSELNVNALLLGDSALYLCASSLDQGDGTEAFFGQGTRLTVV.

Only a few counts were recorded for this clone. The CDR3 DNA follows: TGTGCCAGCAGGCAAACAGATACGCAGTATTTT. Its protein is CASRQTDTQYF. The chain couples TRBV28 to TRBJ2-3; D is uncertain. Trimming shortened V by 6 bases and J by 3 bases, and 4 bases separated the two germline ends. The CDR3 length is 11 residues. Germline CDR1 MDHEN, CDR2 SYDVKM.

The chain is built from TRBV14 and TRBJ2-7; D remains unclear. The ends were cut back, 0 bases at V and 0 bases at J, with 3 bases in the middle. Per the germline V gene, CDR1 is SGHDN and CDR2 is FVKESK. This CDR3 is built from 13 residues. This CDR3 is CASSQEYSYEQYF. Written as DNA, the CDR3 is TGTGCCAGCAGCCAAGAATACTCCTACGAGCAGTACTTC.

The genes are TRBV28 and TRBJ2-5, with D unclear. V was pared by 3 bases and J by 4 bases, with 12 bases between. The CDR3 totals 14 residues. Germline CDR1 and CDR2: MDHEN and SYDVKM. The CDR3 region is CASSLPQWGETQYF. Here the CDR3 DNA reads TGTGCCAGCAGTTTGCCCCAGTGGGGAGAGACCCAGTACTTC.

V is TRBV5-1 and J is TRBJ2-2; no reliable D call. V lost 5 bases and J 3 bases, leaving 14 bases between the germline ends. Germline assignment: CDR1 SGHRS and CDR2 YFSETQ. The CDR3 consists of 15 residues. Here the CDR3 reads CASSAAGSYTGELFF. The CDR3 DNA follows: TGCGCCAGCAGTGCGGCAGGCTCATACACCGGGGAGCTGTTTTTT.

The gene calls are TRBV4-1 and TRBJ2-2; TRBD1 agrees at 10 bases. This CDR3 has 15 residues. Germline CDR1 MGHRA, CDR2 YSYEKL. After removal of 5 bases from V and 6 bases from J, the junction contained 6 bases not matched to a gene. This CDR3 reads CASSGQGGTAGELFF. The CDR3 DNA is TGCGCCAGCAGCGGACAGGGGGGGACCGCCGGGGAGCTGTTTTTT.

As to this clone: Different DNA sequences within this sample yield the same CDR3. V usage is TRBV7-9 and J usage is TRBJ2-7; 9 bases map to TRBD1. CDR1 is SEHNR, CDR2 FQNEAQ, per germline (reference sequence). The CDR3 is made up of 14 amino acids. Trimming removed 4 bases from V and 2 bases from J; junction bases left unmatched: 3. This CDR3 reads CASSWGQGAYEQYF. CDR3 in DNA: TGTGCCAGCAGCTGGGGACAGGGAGCCTACGAGCAGTACTTC.

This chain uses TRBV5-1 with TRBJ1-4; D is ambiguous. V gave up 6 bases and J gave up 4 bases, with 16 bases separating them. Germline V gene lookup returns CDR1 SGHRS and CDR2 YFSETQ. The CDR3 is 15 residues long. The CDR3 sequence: CASTLLGRYNEKLFF. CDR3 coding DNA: TGCGCCAGCACCCTACTCGGACGGTATAATGAAAAACTGTTTTTT.

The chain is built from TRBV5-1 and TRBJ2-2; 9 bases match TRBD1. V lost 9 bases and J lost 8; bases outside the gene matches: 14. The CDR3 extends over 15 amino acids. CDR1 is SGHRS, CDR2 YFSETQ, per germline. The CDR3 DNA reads TGCGCCACCCGAAAGGGACAGGGATCACCGGGGGAGCTGTTTTTT. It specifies CATRKGQGSPGELFF.

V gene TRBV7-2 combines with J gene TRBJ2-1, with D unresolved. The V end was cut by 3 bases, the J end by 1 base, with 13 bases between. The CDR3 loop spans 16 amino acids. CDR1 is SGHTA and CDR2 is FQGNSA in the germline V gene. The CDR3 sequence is CASSFTGRTSYNEQFF. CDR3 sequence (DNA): TGTGCCAGCAGCTTCACGGGCCGCACATCCTACAATGAGCAGTTCTTC.